Below are 8 T cell receptor beta chains sequenced from a single sample in a study of shared clonotypes between healthy human individuals. Some clones are missing from TCRdb's copy, which holds only in-frame ones; the method was immunoSEQ multiplex PCR. The profile shows more than 2 million clones, around 95% of them singletons. The material sequenced was naive CD4+ T cells sorted from blood. Described subset: CD45RA+ positively selected. All receptors derive from a man between 18 and 29 years old in good health.

The count of this clone is one. The rearrangement joins TRBV2 to TRBJ1-3; 7 bases are a match to TRBD1. This CDR3 contains 15 residues. V dropped 8 bases and J dropped 0; count of bases not matched to a gene: 7. Germline values: CDR1 SNHLY, CDR2 FYNNEI. The CDR3 DNA reads TGTGCCAGCGGACAGGACGGGAACTCTGGAAACACCATATATTTT. Protein: CASGQDGNSGNTIYF.

Comments on this clone: A junction boundary mismatches the germline segment, possibly from a read error. The V and J genes are TRBV2 and TRBJ1-4; no clear D. Germline values: CDR1 SNHLY, CDR2 FYNNEI. The length of the CDR3 is 14 residues. CDR3 nucleotide sequence: TGTGCCAGCAGAGAAGTAGCAACTAATGAAAAACTGTTTTTT. Amino acid sequence: CASREVATNEKLFF.

This clone occurred once. This rearrangement joins TRBV10-1 to TRBJ2-7, with 11 bases fitting TRBD1. Losses at the gene ends were 6 bases for V and 4 bases for J; bases not matched to a gene: 5. Germline values: CDR1 WNHNN, CDR2 SYGVQD (reference sequence). The CDR3 totals 14 residues. Here the CDR3 reads CASRPGQGAYEQYF. CDR3 DNA: TGCGCCAGCAGACCCGGACAGGGGGCATACGAGCAGTACTTC.

For this clone: This sample also contains other DNA sequences that code for the same CDR3. The chain uses TRBV9 and TRBJ2-3; 7 bases align to TRBD2. Germline V gene sequence: CDR1 SGDLS, CDR2 YYNGEE. The CDR3 contains 15 residues. V lost 0 bases to trimming and J lost 3 bases; unmatched junction nucleotides: 4. In nucleotides, the CDR3 is TGTGCCAGCAGCGTAGATGGCGGGGGAACAGATACGCAGTATTTT. This gives the protein CASSVDGGGTDTQYF.

V is TRBV5-6 and J is TRBJ2-7, with D perhaps TRBD2 (5 bases). V lost 4 bases, J lost 6 bases, and 11 bases lay in between. Germline V gene sequence: CDR1 SGHDT, CDR2 YYEEEE. The CDR3 is made up of 12 amino acids. The CDR3 DNA reads as TGTGCCAGCAGCGGATCGAGGGCCGAGCAGTACTTC. Protein sequence: CASSGSRAEQYF.

The CDR3 here is CASSRTSGQGTSGRGYEQYF. The CDR3 DNA is TGTGCCAGCTCACGAACATCGGGACAGGGGACGAGCGGAAGGGGGTACGAGCAGTACTTC. V gene TRBV18 combines with J gene TRBJ2-7; 10 bases line up with TRBD1. Trimming cost V 4 bases and J 4 bases; bases outside gene matches: 22. From germline, CDR1 is KGHSH and CDR2 LQKENI. This CDR3 spans 20 amino acids.

On this clone: The conserved final phenylalanine or tryptophan is absent from the CDR3, which likely points to a read error. No DNA is shown, since the ends of the CDR3 on it are uncertain; the CDR3 is the one TCRdb lists. The chain couples TRBV6-5 to TRBJ1-2; no check of the table's D call, TRBD1, against the DNA was made. Germline V lookup: CDR1 MNHEY, CDR2 SVGAGI. The CDR3 is 12 residues long, counting both termini. CDR3 amino acids: CASSYLPRTDLV.

This rearrangement joins TRBV5-1 to TRBJ2-7; 8 bases are a match to TRBD1. The V segment lost 5 bases and the J segment 7 bases; nucleotides outside the gene matches: 17. The CDR3 sequence is 16 residues long. Germline CDR1 is SGHRS and CDR2 is YFSETQ. The chain's CDR3 is CASRKGLGQESGEQYF. CDR3 nucleotide sequence: TGCGCCAGCAGGAAGGGGTTGGGACAGGAAAGTGGAGAGCAGTACTTC.